The rows below give T cell receptor beta chains drawn from one sample of a study of CD8+CD57+ T cells in acquired aplastic anemia. TCRdb re-called the reads through MiXCR, storing one row per CDR3 protein. Of 150,000 to 200,000 distinct CDR3 sequences listed, 50% to 75% are singletons. The source material was sorted CD4+, CD8+, or CD8+CD57+ T cells (not recorded which) from PBMCs. These receptors originate from a human donor in good health. The CDR3 runs from the conserved cysteine through the conserved F or W. A D gene is named only where the DNA matches it firmly. Clone size is given for some rows only: seen once, a few or many times, or a class if the clone is expanded.

.	TRBJ1-4	.	TRBV5-1	CASSLGAGNEKLFF	TGCGCCAGCAGCTTGGGCGCAGGAAATGAAAAACTGTTTTTT
.	TRBJ2-7	TRBD1	TRBV2	CASKGQGLGEQYF	TGTGCCAGCAAGGGACAGGGTTTAGGGGAGCAGTACTTC
.	TRBJ1-4	TRBD1	TRBV20-1	CSARTGNANEKLFF	TGCAGTGCTAGGACAGGGAATGCTAATGAAAAACTGTTTTTT
.	TRBJ1-2	.	TRBV20-1	CSAKELLYTF	TGCAGTGCTAAGGAGCTACTCTACACCTTC
.	TRBJ1-1	.	TRBV19	CASSLGTREAFF	TGTGCCAGTAGTTTGGGGACGCGGGAAGCTTTCTTT
.	TRBJ2-7	.	TRBV20-1	CSARGGGPLSYEQYF	TGCAGTGCTAGAGGAGGGGGGCCCCTCTCCTACGAGCAGTACTTC
.	TRBJ2-1	.	TRBV5-1	CASSLLTASYNEQFF	TGCGCCAGCAGCTTGTTGACGGCTTCCTACAATGAGCAGTTCTTC
.	TRBJ2-1	.	TRBV20-1	CSARPGWDEQFF	TGCAGTGCCAGACCCGGATGGGATGAGCAGTTCTTC
.	TRBJ1-6	.	TRBV14	CASSQDGGQMNSPLHF	TGTGCCAGCAGCCAAGATGGAGGGCAGATGAATTCACCCCTCCACTTT
.	TRBJ2-3	TRBD1	TRBV10-3	CAISDYRGQTDTQYF	TGTGCCATCAGTGATTACAGGGGGCAAACAGATACGCAGTATTTT
.	TRBJ2-3	TRBD1	TRBV19	CASSPGQYTDTQYF	TGTGCCAGTAGCCCGGGACAGTACACAGATACGCAGTATTTT
many	TRBJ2-7	TRBD2	TRBV7-8	CASSPLAGSSEQYF	TGTGCCAGCAGCCCGTTAGCGGGATCCTCCGAGCAGTACTTC
.	TRBJ2-1	.	TRBV7-9	CASTPARRGSSYNEQFF	TGTGCCAGCACCCCGGCCCGCAGGGGTAGCTCCTACAATGAGCAGTTCTTC
.	TRBJ2-7	TRBD1	TRBV24-1	CATSDLVQGASYEQYF	TGTGCCACCAGTGATTTGGTACAGGGGGCGTCCTACGAGCAGTACTTC
many	TRBJ1-1	.	TRBV6-5	CASGERLNTEAFF	TGTGCCAGCGGTGAGCGACTGAACACTGAAGCTTTCTTT
few	TRBJ2-1	TRBD2	TRBV10-3	CAISDSGGNDEQFF	TGTGCCATCAGTGATAGCGGGGGGAATGATGAGCAGTTCTTC
.	TRBJ1-4	.	TRBV2	CASSAFGGRGTNEKLFF	TGTGCCAGCAGTGCTTTTGGGGGGCGAGGAACTAATGAAAAACTGTTTTTT
.	TRBJ2-7	TRBD2	TRBV20-1	CSAEGTSGSAYEQYF	TGCAGTGCTGAGGGAACTAGCGGGAGTGCGTACGAGCAGTACTTC
.	TRBJ2-7	.	TRBV7-2	CASSSRPGGYEQYF	TGTGCCAGCAGCTCGCGTCCCGGGGGTTACGAGCAGTACTTC
once	TRBJ1-6	TRBD1	TRBV6-6	CASSYVLQGLTPLHF	TGTGCCAGCAGTTACGTCCTACAGGGGCTGACACCCCTCCACTTT
.	TRBJ2-5	TRBD2	TRBV20-1	CSAAGSGKTQYF	TGCAGTGCAGCAGGTAGCGGGAAGACCCAGTACTTC
.	TRBJ1-5	TRBD1	TRBV5-1	CASSWDSNQPQHF	TGCGCCAGCAGCTGGGACAGTAATCAGCCCCAGCATTTT
.	TRBJ2-7	.	TRBV10-3	CAISPSGGVMEQYF	TGTGCCATCAGTCCATCAGGAGGGGTAATGGAGCAGTACTTC
.	TRBJ2-7	.	TRBV7-9	CASSLRQDEQYF	TGTGCCAGCAGCTTGCGACAGGACGAGCAGTACTTC
.	TRBJ2-3	.	TRBV7-2	CASSLVEYTDTQYF	TGTGCCAGCAGCTTAGTAGAGTACACAGATACGCAGTATTTT
.	TRBJ2-3	.	TRBV20-1	CSVDGISTDTQYF	TGCAGTGTAGACGGAATTAGCACAGATACGCAGTATTTT
.	TRBJ1-6	.	TRBV7-6	CASSLSFASPLHF	TGTGCCAGCAGCTTATCGTTCGCTTCACCCCTCCACTTT
.	TRBJ2-7	.	TRBV15	CATSREDGGYEQYF	TGTGCCACCAGCAGAGAAGATGGGGGGTACGAGCAGTACTTC
.	TRBJ2-5	.	TRBV28	CASSTFLRGQVRQETQYF	TGTGCCAGCAGTACATTCCTTCGGGGGCAGGTTCGCCAAGAGACCCAGTACTTC
many	TRBJ2-1	.	TRBV7-6	CASSLGTNEQFF	TGTGCCAGCAGCTTAGGTACCAATGAGCAGTTCTTC
.	TRBJ2-7	.	TRBV9	CASSVLGSEQYF	TGTGCCAGCAGCGTACTGGGTTCCGAGCAGTACTTC
few	TRBJ1-5	TRBD1	TRBV2	CASQDRGPNQPQHF	TGTGCCAGCCAGGACAGGGGACCCAATCAGCCCCAGCATTTT
few	TRBJ2-3	.	TRBV7-3	CASKGSMGTDTQYF	TGTGCCAGTAAGGGTAGTATGGGCACAGATACGCAGTATTTT
.	TRBJ2-1	.	TRBV2	CASSIGGLSEQFF	TGTGCCAGTTCCATTGGGGGGCTTAGTGAGCAGTTCTTC
many	TRBJ2-7	.	TRBV12-3/TRBV12-4	CASNKRDSTNPYEQYF	TGTGCCAGCAACAAAAGGGACTCGACAAACCCCTACGAGCAGTACTTC
few	TRBJ2-1	TRBD2	TRBV5-1	CASSLGLADNEQFF	TGCGCCAGCAGCTTGGGACTAGCGGACAATGAGCAGTTCTTC
.	TRBJ2-7	.	TRBV12-3/TRBV12-4	CASSAQTGPYEQYF	TGTGCCAGCAGTGCCCAAACAGGGCCCTACGAGCAGTACTTC
.	TRBJ2-7	TRBD2	TRBV7-9	CASSASGRLGQYF	TGTGCCAGCAGCGCTAGCGGGAGATTGGGGCAGTACTTC
many	TRBJ1-2	.	TRBV5-5	CASSLANRRGEGYGYTF	TGTGCCAGCAGCTTGGCCAATCGCAGGGGTGAAGGCTATGGCTACACCTTC
few	TRBJ2-5	TRBD2	TRBV9	CASSDGEGLIPGSQETQYF	TGTGCCAGCAGCGATGGGGAGGGGTTAATACCGGGGAGCCAAGAGACCCAGTACTTC
.	TRBJ2-7	TRBD1	TRBV12-3/TRBV12-4	CASSYDRGNYEQYF	TGTGCCAGCAGTTACGACAGGGGAAACTACGAGCAGTACTTC
few	TRBJ2-7	.	TRBV10-3	CAISRREAYEQYF	TGTGCCATCAGTAGAAGGGAGGCCTACGAGCAGTACTTC
.	TRBJ1-4	.	TRBV2	CASSATGNRRVEKLFF	TGTGCCAGCAGCGCTACAGGGAACCGTCGGGTTGAAAAACTGTTTTTT
.	TRBJ2-5	TRBD1	TRBV20-1	CSAGQGAVGFRETQYF	TGCAGTGCAGGACAGGGGGCGGTGGGGTTCCGAGAGACCCAGTACTTC
many	TRBJ1-2	TRBD1	TRBV24-1	CATSDLVLQGAQGYTF	TGTGCCACCAGTGATTTGGTCCTTCAGGGGGCGCAAGGCTACACCTTC
.	TRBJ1-3	TRBD1	TRBV5-1	CASSGGTAVNTIYF	TGCGCCAGCAGCGGGGGGACAGCGGTCAACACCATATATTTT
.	TRBJ2-3	TRBD2	TRBV7-6	CASSGLAGGLPGDTQYF	TGTGCCAGCAGCGGACTAGCGGGGGGCCTGCCAGGAGATACGCAGTATTTT
many	TRBJ2-7	.	TRBV20-1	CSARDLAGDSYEQYF	TGCAGTGCTAGAGATCTTGCAGGGGATTCCTACGAGCAGTACTTC